These 29 T cell receptor beta chains originate from one sample sequenced in a study of blood T cell repertoires in COVID-19. Produced via immunoSEQ multiplex PCR; TCRdb's table is partial and in-frame only. The data contain more than 15,000 clones, roughly nine tenths of them singletons. The sequencing input was peripheral blood. These receptors originate from a human donor in a cohort sampled during active COVID-19.

This sequence joins TRBV28 and TRBJ2-7; no definite D call. The CDR3 runs to 12 residues. Germline CDR1 MDHEN, CDR2 SYDVKM. The ends were cut back, 4 bases at V and 6 bases at J, with 10 bases in the middle. CDR3 sequence reads: CASSSPLLEQYF. As DNA, the CDR3 is TGTGCCAGCAGTTCCCCGCTACTCGAGCAGTACTTC.

Only one count was recorded for this clone. The chain uses TRBV6-2 or TRBV6-3 and TRBJ2-7; 7 positions match TRBD2. The CDR3 totals 14 residues. V shed 2 bases, J shed 6 bases, and the junction held 7 bases outside the gene matches. Germline V gene lookup returns CDR1 MNHEY and CDR2 SVGEGT. CDR3 sequence reads: CASSYAAGVGEQYV. DNA of the CDR3: TGTGCCAGCAGTTACGCTGCGGGAGTGGGCGAGCAGTACGTC.

The rearrangement uses TRBV18 and TRBJ1-2, with 7 bases fitting TRBD1. Germline V lookup: CDR1 KGHSH, CDR2 LQKENI. The length of the CDR3 is 14 residues. V was clipped by 6 bases and J by 4 bases; unmatched bases: 8. CDR3 in DNA: TGTGCCAGCTCCCAGGACAGGAAGAGCTATGGCTACACCTTC. Translated: CASSQDRKSYGYTF.

The CDR3 loop reads CASSLSGRGKRHSYEQYF. CDR3 in DNA: TGTGCCAGCAGCTTAAGCGGACGGGGGAAAAGACACTCCTACGAGCAGTACTTC. The J gene is TRBJ2-7, the V gene TRBV7-9, with D perhaps TRBD2 (6 bases). Trimming took off 2 bases at V and 0 bases at J, with 20 bases between the two ends. Germline lookup yields CDR1 SEHNR and CDR2 FQNEAQ (reference sequence). This CDR3 is 18 amino acids long.

CDR3 loop: CSVVSDNYGYTF. DNA for the CDR3: TGCAGCGTTGTTAGTGATAACTATGGCTACACCTTC. This chain joins TRBV29-1 and TRBJ1-2; no firm D call. V lost 4 bases, J lost 1 base, and 7 bases lay in between. The CDR3 is 12 amino acids. Per germline, CDR1 SQVTM and CDR2 ANQGSEA.

The V gene is TRBV20-1, the J gene TRBJ1-1; D possibly corresponds to TRBD1 (6 bases). The germline gives CDR1 DFQATT, CDR2 SNEGSKA (reference sequence). This CDR3 spans 11 amino acids. V lost 4 bases and J 12 bases, leaving 15 bases between the germline ends. The CDR3 nucleotides read TGCAGTGCTACCGGTACAGGGTTTCCTTTCTTT. Amino acid sequence: CSATGTGFPFF.

The V and J genes are TRBV6-2 or TRBV6-3 and TRBJ2-7; 8 positions match TRBD2. Germline V gene data show CDR1 as MNHEY and CDR2 as SVGEGT. This CDR3 is built from 21 residues. With 2 bases clipped from V and 5 bases from J, the junction kept 26 bases outside the gene matches. The CDR3 DNA reads TGTGCCAGCAGTTACCTACGGATACGGGAGGGGGAGACAGGTAGAGTCCACGAGCAGTACTTC. Amino acids: CASSYLRIREGETGRVHEQYF.

The V call is TRBV28, the J call TRBJ1-6; TRBD1 might be the D (6 bases). V dropped 5 bases and J dropped 4 bases, with 9 bases sitting between them. The germline CDR1 and CDR2 sequences are MDHEN and SYDVKM. The CDR3 totals 14 residues. The DNA of the CDR3 is TGTGCCAGCAGTCCGGACAGTTATAATTCACCCCTCCACTTT. This gives the protein CASSPDSYNSPLHF.

The V call is TRBV10-2, the J call TRBJ2-7; 9 bases map to TRBD2. The CDR3 is 17 amino acids. After removal of 4 bases from V and 0 bases from J, the junction contained 10 bases not matched to a gene. Per germline, CDR1 WSHSY and CDR2 SAAADI. In nucleotides, the CDR3 is TGCGCCAGCAGTGGGCTAGCGGGGCCATTCAGCTCCTACGAGCAGTACGTC. Amino acids: CASSGLAGPFSSYEQYV.

This clone was detected only a few times. In DNA form, the CDR3 reads TGTGCCAGCTCACAAGCAACAGGGTCCACAGATACGCAGTATTTT. This encodes CASSQATGSTDTQYF. J is TRBJ2-3 and V is TRBV18; D might be TRBD1 (6 bases). The V gene lost 4 bases and the J gene lost 2 bases, with 13 bases spanning the gap. CDR1 is KGHSH and CDR2 is LQKENI in the germline V gene. CDR3 length: 15 residues. Full variable domain (rest looked up from reference TRBV18 and TRBJ2-3): NAGVMQNPRHLVRRRGQEARLRCSPMKGHSHVYWYRQLPEEGLKFMVYLQKENIIDESGMPKERFSAEFPKEGPSILRIQQVVRGDSAAYFCASSQATGSTDTQYFGPGTRLTVL.

The chain has TRBV5-8 and TRBJ2-5, with 10 bases identical to TRBD2. The ends lost 4 bases at V and 5 bases at J; junction bases unmatched: 11. The CDR3 length is 16 residues. Germline CDR1 reads SGHTS; CDR2 reads YDEGEE. CDR3 DNA sequence: TGTGCCAGCAGCGTACAAACTAGCGGGGTTGGTGAGACCCAGTACTTC. This codes for CASSVQTSGVGETQYF.

This clone has only one observation. The chain carries TRBV19 and TRBJ1-1; TRBD1 agrees at 8 bases. Germline lookup yields CDR1 LNHDA and CDR2 SQIVND (reference sequence). This CDR3 comprises 14 residues. V dropped 4 bases and J dropped 5; count of bases not matched to a gene: 6. CDR3 DNA: TGTGCCAGTAGTAAAGACAGGGGTTTAACTGAAGCTTTCTTT. Protein sequence: CASSKDRGLTEAFF.

V gene TRBV6-4 combines with J gene TRBJ2-3, with D perhaps TRBD2 (5 bases). Germline lookup yields CDR1 MRHNA and CDR2 SNTAGT. The CDR3 consists of 14 residues. V was clipped by 3 bases and J by 3 bases, with 10 bases between them. The CDR3 loop reads CASSDQIATDTQYF. Written as DNA, the CDR3 is TGTGCCAGCAGTGATCAGATAGCGACAGATACGCAGTATTTT.

For the CDR3, the DNA is TGTGCCAGCAGCCAAGCCTCCAGGGGGCGGATCTATGGCTACACCTTC. This translates into CASSQASRGRIYGYTF. The V and J genes are TRBV14 and TRBJ1-2, with 8 bases lining up with TRBD1. Per germline, CDR1 SGHDN and CDR2 FVKESK. Germline trimming cut 1 base from V and 4 bases from J; bases unmatched to any gene: 8. CDR3 size: 16 residues.

The chain links TRBV18 to TRBJ2-7; 10 nucleotides match TRBD2. This CDR3 is built from 14 residues. In germline, CDR1 is KGHSH, CDR2 LQKENI. V was clipped by 6 bases and J by 7 bases; unmatched bases: 9. CDR3 amino acids: CASSPPAGGGEQYV. CDR3 DNA sequence: TGTGCCAGCTCCCCTCCAGCGGGAGGGGGTGAGCAGTACGTC.

The chain has TRBV24-1 and TRBJ2-5; TRBD1 is a possible D gene (8 bases). Trimming stripped 7 bases from V and 3 bases from J, with 20 bases between. Germline CDR1 is KGHDR and CDR2 is SFDVKD. The CDR3 totals 16 residues. The CDR3, as DNA: TGTGCCACCAGCCCCCATACAGGGGGGGGCGAAGAGACCCAGTACTTC. This encodes CATSPHTGGGEETQYF.

CDR3 amino acids: CASSTPGANYGYTF. CDR3 DNA sequence: TGTGCCAGCAGCACTCCGGGGGCTAACTATGGCTACACCTTC. V usage is TRBV7-2 and J usage is TRBJ1-2, with a tentative D call TRBD1 (5 bases). The germline V and J ends were trimmed by 5 bases and 0 bases, with 10 bases remaining between them. Per germline, CDR1 SGHTA and CDR2 FQGNSA. This CDR3 is built from 14 residues.

The rearrangement uses TRBV6-5 and TRBJ2-3; TRBD1 might be the D (6 bases). This CDR3 region has 15 residues. V dropped 4 bases and J dropped 1 base, with 12 bases sitting between them. Per the germline V gene, CDR1 is MNHEY and CDR2 is SVGAGI. The CDR3 coding sequence is TGTGCCAGCAGTTTGTACAGGGTAGGCACAGATACGCAGTATTTT. It encodes CASSLYRVGTDTQYF.

The chain carries TRBV5-5 and TRBJ1-4, with no clear D. Trimming left V 0 bases short and J 1 base short, with 4 bases between. This CDR3 has 14 residues. Germline loops: CDR1 SGHKS, CDR2 YYEKEE (reference sequence). CDR3 in DNA: TGTGCCAGCAGCTTGGGGAGAACTAATGAAAAACTGTTTTTT. This encodes CASSLGRTNEKLFF.

The chain links TRBV5-6 to TRBJ2-1; 10 bases agree with TRBD2. Looked up from germline, CDR1 is SGHDT and CDR2 is YYEEEE. Losses at the gene ends were 0 bases for V and 4 bases for J; bases not matched to a gene: 1. The CDR3 is 15 residues long. The CDR3 DNA is TGTGCCAGCAGCTTGGGGACTAGCGGTTACAATGAGCAGTTCTTC. Encoded protein: CASSLGTSGYNEQFF.

V and J are TRBV29-1 and TRBJ2-3; the match to TRBD2 covers 8 bases. V trimming: 5 bases; J trimming: 1 base; junction bases outside the gene matches: 17. Looked up from germline, CDR1 is SQVTM and CDR2 is ANQGSEA. This CDR3 comprises 18 residues. The CDR3 sequence: CSVSRDAGGRPRTDTQYF. The CDR3 DNA follows: TGCAGCGTTAGTCGGGACGCGGGAGGCCGCCCCCGCACAGATACGCAGTATTTT.

This clone was observed a single time. This sequence joins TRBV5-8 and TRBJ2-7; 9 nucleotides line up with TRBD2. The germline V gene has CDR1 SGHTS and CDR2 YDEGEE. Trimming took 3 bases from V and 0 from J; bases not matched to a gene: 7. This CDR3 is built from 16 residues. The CDR3: CASSWRGGQISYEQYV. As DNA, the CDR3 is TGTGCCAGCAGCTGGCGGGGGGGACAGATCTCCTACGAGCAGTACGTC.

This sequence joins TRBV7-2 and TRBJ2-3; D is ambiguous. The CDR3 contains 14 residues. The germline V gene encodes CDR1 SGHTA and CDR2 FQGNSA. V gave up 5 bases and J gave up 0 bases, with 9 bases separating them. Here the CDR3 DNA reads TGTGCCAGCAGCATTCTTTTGAGCACAGATACGCAGTATTTT. Its translation: CASSILLSTDTQYF.

This chain connects TRBV15 to TRBJ2-1, with D possibly matching TRBD2 (6 bases). The germline V gene has CDR1 LNHNV and CDR2 YYDKDF (reference sequence). The CDR3 contains 16 residues. The V and J ends lost 1 base and 0 bases respectively, with 10 bases between them. Here the CDR3 reads CATSRAATSSYNEQFF. For the CDR3, the DNA is TGTGCCACCAGCAGAGCTGCGACTAGCTCCTACAATGAGCAGTTCTTC.

The V and J genes are TRBV3-1 (or the pseudogene TRBV3-2) and TRBJ2-1; 13 nucleotides agree with TRBD2. The ends lost 5 bases at V and 5 bases at J; junction bases unmatched: 12. Germline V gene data show CDR1 as LGHDT and CDR2 as YNNKEL (reference sequence). The CDR3 spans 18 residues. The CDR3 nucleotides are TGTGCCAGCAGCAGGCGGGGACTAGCGGGGCGGGGGAACAATGAGCAGTTCTTC. It encodes CASSRRGLAGRGNNEQFF.

This sequence joins TRBV13 and TRBJ2-3; 10 nucleotides line up with TRBD2. The germline V gene has CDR1 PRHDT and CDR2 FYEKMQ (reference sequence). The CDR3 length is 17 residues. The ends lost 5 bases at V and 1 base at J; junction bases unmatched: 9. The CDR3 DNA is TGTGCCAGCAGCCCTTTTGGAGGACTAGCGGGCACAGATACGCAGTATTTT. It translates to CASSPFGGLAGTDTQYF.

The gene calls are TRBV19 and TRBJ1-2; D ambiguous. This CDR3 has 10 amino acids. Germline loops: CDR1 LNHDA, CDR2 SQIVND (reference sequence). Trimming stripped 10 bases from V and 7 bases from J, with 10 bases between. The CDR3 reads CATRVIGYTF. The CDR3 DNA follows: TGTGCCACCCGGGTCATTGGCTACACCTTC.

This chain uses TRBV6-6 with TRBJ2-1; D not certain. Germline-derived CDR1 and CDR2 are MNHNY and SVGAGI (reference sequence). Between the trimmed V and J ends, which lost 1 base and 5 bases, there was a span of 6 bases. The CDR3 runs to 13 residues. The CDR3 DNA sequence: TGTGCCAGCAGTTACTTCGAGAACAATGAGCAGTTCTTC. Translated: CASSYFENNEQFF.

This clone was found a few times. This chain joins TRBV4-2 and TRBJ1-6; possible D gene TRBD1, 5 bases. The V and J ends lost 1 base and 5 bases respectively, with 15 bases between them. CDR1 and CDR2 from the germline V gene are LGHNA and YNFKEQ. This CDR3 region has 17 residues. CDR3 DNA: TGTGCCAGCAGCCAAGGTTGGTACGACAGTGATAATTCACCCCTCCACTTT. Its translation is CASSQGWYDSDNSPLHF.